This is a list of T cell receptor beta chains from one sample in a study of blood T cell repertoires in COVID-19. Measured with immunoSEQ multiplex PCR; TCRdb has only the in-frame clones, and not every one. The sample carries fewer than 200,000 clones, roughly 84% recorded once. Sequenced input: PBMCs or T cells enriched from blood (not recorded which). All receptors derive from a man aged 55 to 70 who had recovered from COVID-19. CDR3s include the opening cysteine and the closing phenylalanine or tryptophan. Fields, in order: CDR3 protein, CDR3 DNA, V gene, D gene, J gene, clone size. The D gene is left open where the match is weak. The size of a clone is reported for some rows only, either as once, few or many, or as a class for expanded clones.

CDR3: CASSYSSSLGGNEQFF
DNA: TGTGCCAGCAGTTACTCTTCCTCCCTCGGGGGCAATGAGCAGTTCTTC
V: TRBV27
D: -
J: TRBJ2-1
size: once

CDR3: CASSLGDYEQYF
DNA: TGTGCCAGCAGCTTAGGCGACTACGAGCAGTACTTC
V: TRBV11-3
D: -
J: TRBJ2-7
size: -

CDR3: CASSWGGYEQYF
DNA: TGTGCCAGCAGTTGGGGCGGCTACGAGCAGTACTTC
V: TRBV28
D: -
J: TRBJ2-7
size: -

CDR3: CASSDGTVHEQYF
DNA: TGCGCCAGCAGCGACGGGACAGTCCACGAGCAGTACTTC
V: TRBV10-1
D: TRBD1
J: TRBJ2-7
size: -

CDR3: CASSLAGTGNEKLFF
DNA: TGTGCCAGCAGCTTAGCCGGGACAGGGAATGAAAAACTGTTTTTT
V: TRBV5-4
D: TRBD1
J: TRBJ1-4
size: once

CDR3: CASSTSTQGLYF
DNA: TGTGCCAGCTCAACATCGACACAGGGCCTGTACTTC
V: TRBV18
D: -
J: TRBJ2-5
size: few

CDR3: CASRQTGTNTIYF
DNA: TGTGCCAGCAGACAGACAGGGACAAACACCATATATTTT
V: TRBV6-5
D: TRBD1
J: TRBJ1-3
size: -

CDR3: CASSFQNEQFF
DNA: TGTGCCAGCAGCTTCCAAAATGAGCAGTTCTTC
V: TRBV7-8
D: -
J: TRBJ2-1
size: few

CDR3: CAWSRAGGRANEKLFF
DNA: TGTGCCTGGAGTCGGGCAGGGGGCAGAGCTAATGAAAAACTGTTTTTT
V: TRBV30
D: TRBD1
J: TRBJ1-4
size: -

CDR3: CASSLDFAGELFF
DNA: TGTGCCAGCAGCTTAGATTTCGCCGGGGAGCTGTTTTTT
V: TRBV11-3
D: -
J: TRBJ2-2
size: few

CDR3: CASSQGTGLNEQFF
DNA: TGCGCCAGCAGCCAGGGGACAGGGCTGAATGAGCAGTTCTTC
V: TRBV4-1
D: TRBD1
J: TRBJ2-1
size: medium-sized

CDR3: CASSATTEGETQYF
DNA: TGTGCCAGCAGTGCAACAACAGAGGGCGAGACCCAGTACTTC
V: TRBV2
D: -
J: TRBJ2-5
size: -

CDR3: CASSIPPIGQGRAFF
DNA: TGTGCCAGTAGTATACCACCTATTGGACAGGGACGGGCTTTCTTT
V: TRBV19
D: TRBD1
J: TRBJ1-1
size: few

CDR3: CASSYGGAQGGNGYTF
DNA: TGTGCCAGCAGCTATGGGGGGGCACAGGGGGGCAATGGCTACACCTTC
V: TRBV2
D: TRBD1
J: TRBJ1-2
size: -

CDR3: CASSEQGNQPQHF
DNA: TGTGCCAGCAGTGAACAGGGTAATCAGCCCCAGCATTTT
V: TRBV2
D: -
J: TRBJ1-5
size: -

CDR3: CASSWERTGFNEQFF
DNA: TGTGCCAGCAGCTGGGAACGGACAGGGTTCAATGAGCAGTTCTTC
V: TRBV5-6
D: TRBD1
J: TRBJ2-1
size: -

CDR3: CASSIPPVEAFF
DNA: TGTGCCAGTAGTATACCCCCGGTTGAAGCTTTCTTT
V: TRBV19
D: -
J: TRBJ1-1
size: -

CDR3: CASSLETGGTTEAFF
DNA: TGTGCCAGCAGCTTAGAGACAGGGGGCACGACTGAAGCTTTCTTT
V: TRBV7-2
D: TRBD1
J: TRBJ1-1
size: -

CDR3: CASGRLAAGTDTQYF
DNA: TGTGCCAGCGGCCGACTAGCGGCAGGCACAGATACGCAGTATTTT
V: TRBV6-5
D: TRBD2
J: TRBJ2-3
size: -

CDR3: CASTPGGTVNSPLHF
DNA: TGTGCCAGCACCCCTGGCGGGACAGTTAATTCACCCCTCCACTTT
V: TRBV28
D: TRBD1
J: TRBJ1-6
size: -

CDR3: CASSLFYRTGNTIYF
DNA: TGTGCCAGCAGCTTATTCTACAGAACTGGAAACACCATATATTTT
V: TRBV7-2
D: -
J: TRBJ1-3
size: -

CDR3: CASSPSTGLAVYEQYF
DNA: TGTGCCAGCAGTCCTTCAACGGGACTAGCGGTCTACGAGCAGTACTTC
V: TRBV27
D: TRBD2
J: TRBJ2-7
size: -

CDR3: CASGSGRGTGELFF
DNA: TGCGCCAGCGGAAGCGGGAGAGGCACCGGGGAGCTGTTTTTT
V: TRBV5-1
D: TRBD2
J: TRBJ2-2
size: -

CDR3: CASSIGGSTDTQYF
DNA: TGTGCCAGTAGTATCGGCGGATCCACAGATACGCAGTATTTT
V: TRBV19
D: -
J: TRBJ2-3
size: once

CDR3: CASSVRAGGLANTGELFF
DNA: TGTGCCAGCAGCGTTCGGGCAGGAGGGCTTGCGAACACCGGGGAGCTGTTTTTT
V: TRBV11-2
D: -
J: TRBJ2-2
size: -

CDR3: CASSSRQGDRAGELFF
DNA: TGTGCCAGCAGCTCGAGACAGGGTGATCGGGCCGGGGAGCTGTTTTTT
V: TRBV5-4
D: TRBD1
J: TRBJ2-2
size: -

CDR3: CASSLSTGEKGAFF
DNA: TGTGCCAGCAGCTTGAGCACAGGGGAAAAAGGAGCTTTCTTT
V: TRBV5-4
D: TRBD1
J: TRBJ1-1
size: -

CDR3: CASSSLGEAYEQYF
DNA: TGTGCCAGCAGCTCGCTAGGTGAGGCGTACGAGCAGTACTTC
V: TRBV7-8
D: -
J: TRBJ2-7
size: -

CDR3: CASSPRDRVQPQHF
DNA: TGTGCCAGCAGTCCGAGGGACAGGGTTCAGCCCCAGCATTTT
V: TRBV2
D: TRBD1
J: TRBJ1-5
size: once

CDR3: CASSVQLGSGDTGELFF
DNA: TGTGCCAGCAGCGTCCAGCTAGGTAGCGGGGACACCGGGGAGCTGTTTTTT
V: TRBV9
D: TRBD2
J: TRBJ2-2
size: -

CDR3: CASSPSGGALGDTQYF
DNA: TGTGCCAGCAGCCCTAGCGGGGGGGCCCTTGGAGATACGCAGTATTTT
V: TRBV7-6
D: TRBD2
J: TRBJ2-3
size: -

CDR3: CASSKEGTGTYEQYF
DNA: TGTGCCAGCAGTAAAGAGGGGACAGGAACCTACGAGCAGTACTTC
V: TRBV3-1/TRBV3-2
D: TRBD1
J: TRBJ2-7
size: once

CDR3: CASSFGREGNEQFF
DNA: TGTGCCAGCAGTTTTGGGCGGGAGGGGAATGAGCAGTTCTTC
V: TRBV27
D: TRBD2
J: TRBJ2-1
size: -

CDR3: CASTTGQLGIYEQYF
DNA: TGTGCCAGCACCACGGGACAGTTGGGGATCTACGAGCAGTACTTC
V: TRBV28
D: TRBD1
J: TRBJ2-7
size: -

CDR3: CASSSLALAGGSINEQFF
DNA: TGTGCCAGTAGTTCCCTCGCACTAGCGGGAGGTTCCATCAATGAGCAGTTCTTC
V: TRBV19
D: TRBD2
J: TRBJ2-1
size: once

CDR3: CASSITPWAQGDTEAFF
DNA: TGTGCCAGTAGTATAACCCCGTGGGCTCAGGGGGACACTGAAGCTTTCTTT
V: TRBV19
D: TRBD1
J: TRBJ1-1
size: -

CDR3: CSVGTGVEAFF
DNA: TGCAGCGTGGGGACAGGGGTTGAAGCTTTCTTT
V: TRBV29-1
D: TRBD1
J: TRBJ1-1
size: -

CDR3: CASSVLTGGAGFGYTF
DNA: TGTGCCAGCAGCGTTCTGACAGGGGGCGCAGGATTTGGCTACACCTTC
V: TRBV28
D: TRBD1
J: TRBJ1-2
size: once

CDR3: CASTGTGELFF
DNA: TGCGCCAGCACCGGGACCGGGGAGCTGTTTTTT
V: TRBV4-1
D: -
J: TRBJ2-2
size: -

CDR3: CASSPTSDRGSPLHF
DNA: TGTGCCAGCTCACCAACTTCCGACCGAGGGTCACCCCTCCACTTT
V: TRBV18
D: -
J: TRBJ1-6
size: -

CDR3: CASSQVALAAGETQYF
DNA: TGTGCCAGCAGCCAAGTGGCACTAGCGGCGGGAGAGACCCAGTACTTC
V: TRBV3-1/TRBV3-2
D: TRBD2
J: TRBJ2-5
size: few

CDR3: CASSIIEGGSAFF
DNA: TGTGCCAGTAGTATCATCGAAGGGGGCTCGGCTTTCTTT
V: TRBV19
D: TRBD1
J: TRBJ1-1
size: once

CDR3: CASSQEEGAINEQFF
DNA: TGTGCCAGCAGCCAAGAGGAGGGGGCGATCAATGAGCAGTTCTTC
V: TRBV3-1/TRBV3-2
D: -
J: TRBJ2-1
size: few

CDR3: CASSFPGKKPLATNEKLFF
DNA: TGTGCCAGCAGTTTCCCAGGGAAAAAGCCCCTAGCAACTAATGAAAAACTGTTTTTT
V: TRBV28
D: -
J: TRBJ1-4
size: few

CDR3: CASSIMGQNTEAFF
DNA: TGTGCCAGCAGCATAATGGGACAGAACACTGAAGCTTTCTTT
V: TRBV9
D: -
J: TRBJ1-1
size: -

CDR3: CASSQESEINEKLFF
DNA: TGCGCCAGCAGCCAAGAGTCGGAGATTAATGAAAAACTGTTTTTT
V: TRBV4-1
D: -
J: TRBJ1-4
size: -

CDR3: CASSRDRLQETQYF
DNA: TGTGCCAGCAGTCGGGACAGGCTCCAAGAGACCCAGTACTTC
V: TRBV5-6
D: TRBD1
J: TRBJ2-5
size: -

CDR3: CASTGQGTYGYTF
DNA: TGTGCCAGCACCGGACAGGGGACCTATGGCTACACCTTC
V: TRBV13
D: TRBD1
J: TRBJ1-2
size: few

CDR3: CASSPTLHRNNEQFF
DNA: TGCGCCAGCAGCCCAACCTTACACAGAAACAATGAGCAGTTCTTC
V: TRBV5-1
D: -
J: TRBJ2-1
size: -

CDR3: CASADSSYEQYF
DNA: TGTGCCAGTGCGGACAGCTCCTACGAGCAGTACTTC
V: TRBV19
D: -
J: TRBJ2-7
size: -

CDR3: CASCLAGATGELFF
DNA: TGTGCCAGTTGCCTCGCGGGGGCCACCGGGGAGCTGTTTTTT
V: TRBV19
D: -
J: TRBJ2-2
size: few

CDR3: CASSEASRNYGYTF
DNA: TGTGCCAGCAGTGAAGCCTCCCGGAACTATGGCTACACCTTC
V: TRBV6-1
D: -
J: TRBJ1-2
size: once

CDR3: CASSISAPGRGFTGELFF
DNA: TGTGCCAGTAGTATATCCGCACCGGGCAGGGGGTTTACCGGGGAGCTGTTTTTT
V: TRBV19
D: TRBD1
J: TRBJ2-2
size: -

CDR3: CASSPDGGYNEQFF
DNA: TGTGCCAGTAGCCCAGACGGAGGGTACAATGAGCAGTTCTTC
V: TRBV19
D: -
J: TRBJ2-1
size: -